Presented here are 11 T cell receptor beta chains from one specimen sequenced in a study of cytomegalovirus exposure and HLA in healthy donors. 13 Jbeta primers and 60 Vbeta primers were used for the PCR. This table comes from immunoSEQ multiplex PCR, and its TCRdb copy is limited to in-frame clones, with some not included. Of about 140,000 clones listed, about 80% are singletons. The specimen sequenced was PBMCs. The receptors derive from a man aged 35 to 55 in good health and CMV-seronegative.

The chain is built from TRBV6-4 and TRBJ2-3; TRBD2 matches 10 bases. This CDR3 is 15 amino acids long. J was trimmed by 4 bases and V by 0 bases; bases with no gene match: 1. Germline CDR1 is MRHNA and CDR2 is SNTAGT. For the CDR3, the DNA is TGTGCCAGCAGTGACTCAGCGGGGGGGCCAGATACGCAGTATTTT. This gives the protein CASSDSAGGPDTQYF.

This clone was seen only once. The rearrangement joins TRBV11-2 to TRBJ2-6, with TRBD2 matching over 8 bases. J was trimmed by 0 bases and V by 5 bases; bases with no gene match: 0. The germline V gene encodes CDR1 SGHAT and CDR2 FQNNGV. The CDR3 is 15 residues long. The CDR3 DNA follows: TGTGCCAGCAGCCGGGGGGGCTCTGGGGCCAACGTCCTGACTTTC. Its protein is CASSRGGSGANVLTF.

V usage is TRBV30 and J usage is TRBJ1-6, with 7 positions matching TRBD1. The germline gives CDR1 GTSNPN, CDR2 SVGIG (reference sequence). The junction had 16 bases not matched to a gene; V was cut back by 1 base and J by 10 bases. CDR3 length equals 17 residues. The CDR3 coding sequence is TGTGCCTGGAGTGGGGACGGGCCAGGGGGGATTGGATCACCCCTCCACTTT. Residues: CAWSGDGPGGIGSPLHF.

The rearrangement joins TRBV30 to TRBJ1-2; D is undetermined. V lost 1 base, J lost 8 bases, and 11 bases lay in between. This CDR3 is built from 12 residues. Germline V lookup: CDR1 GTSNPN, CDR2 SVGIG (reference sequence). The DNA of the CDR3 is TGTGCCTGGAGTGGAAACATGGGCGGCTACACCTTC. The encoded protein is CAWSGNMGGYTF.

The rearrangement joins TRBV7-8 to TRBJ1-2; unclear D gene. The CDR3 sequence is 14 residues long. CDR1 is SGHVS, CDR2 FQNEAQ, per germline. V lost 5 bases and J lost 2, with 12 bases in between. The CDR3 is CASSPPRENYGYTF. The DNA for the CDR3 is TGTGCCAGCAGCCCCCCTAGGGAGAACTATGGCTACACCTTC. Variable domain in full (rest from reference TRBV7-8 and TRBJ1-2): GAGVSQSPRYKVAKRGQDVALRCDPISGHVSLFWYQQALGQGPEFLTYFQNEAQLDKSGLPSDRFFAERPEGSVSTLKIQRTQQEDSAVYLCASSPPRENYGYTFGSGTRLTVV.

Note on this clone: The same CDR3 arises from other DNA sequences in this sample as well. CDR3 in DNA: TGTGCCAGCAGTTTAGGGGGGGAAGCTTTCTTT. Residues: CASSLGGEAFF. This chain links TRBV27 with TRBJ1-1; a weak D match, TRBD1 (5 bases). The V end lost 2 bases, the J end lost 8 bases, and 6 bases lay between the germline ends. This CDR3 comprises 11 residues. The germline gives CDR1 MNHEY, CDR2 SMNVEV (reference sequence).

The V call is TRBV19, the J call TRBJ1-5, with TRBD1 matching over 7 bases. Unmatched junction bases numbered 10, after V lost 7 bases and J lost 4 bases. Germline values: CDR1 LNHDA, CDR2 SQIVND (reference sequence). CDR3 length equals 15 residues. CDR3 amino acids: CASNDKGAGNQPQHF. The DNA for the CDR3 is TGTGCCAGTAATGATAAGGGGGCTGGGAATCAGCCCCAGCATTTT. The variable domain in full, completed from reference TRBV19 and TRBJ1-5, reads DGGITQSPKYLFRKEGQNVTLSCEQNLNHDAMYWYRQDPGQGLRLIYYSQIVNDFQKGDIAEGYSVSREKKESFPLTVTSAQKNPTAFYLCASNDKGAGNQPQHFGDGTRLSIL.

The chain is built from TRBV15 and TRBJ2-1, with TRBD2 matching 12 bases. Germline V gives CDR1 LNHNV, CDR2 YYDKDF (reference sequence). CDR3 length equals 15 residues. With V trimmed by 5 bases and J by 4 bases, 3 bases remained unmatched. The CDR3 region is CATSGGTSGYNEQFF. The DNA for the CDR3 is TGTGCCACCAGCGGCGGGACTAGCGGGTACAATGAGCAGTTCTTC. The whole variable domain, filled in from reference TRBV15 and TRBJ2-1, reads DAMVIQNPRYQVTQFGKPVTLSCSQTLNHNVMYWYQQKSSQAPKLLFHYYDKDFNNEADTPDNFQSRRPNTSFCFLDIRSPGLGDTAMYLCATSGGTSGYNEQFFGPGTRLTVL.

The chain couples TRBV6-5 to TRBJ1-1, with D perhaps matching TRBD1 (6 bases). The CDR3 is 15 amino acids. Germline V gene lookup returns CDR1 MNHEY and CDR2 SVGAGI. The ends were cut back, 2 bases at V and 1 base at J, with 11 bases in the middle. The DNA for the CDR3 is TGTGCCAGCAGTTACCAGCAGGGGACGAACACTGAAGCTTTCTTT. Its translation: CASSYQQGTNTEAFF.

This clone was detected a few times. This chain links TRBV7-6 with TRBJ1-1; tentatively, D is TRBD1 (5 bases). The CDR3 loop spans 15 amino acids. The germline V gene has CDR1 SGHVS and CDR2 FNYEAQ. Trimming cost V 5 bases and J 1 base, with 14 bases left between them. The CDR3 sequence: CASSHGSRENTEAFF. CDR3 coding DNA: TGTGCCAGCAGCCACGGGAGCAGGGAGAACACTGAAGCTTTCTTT.

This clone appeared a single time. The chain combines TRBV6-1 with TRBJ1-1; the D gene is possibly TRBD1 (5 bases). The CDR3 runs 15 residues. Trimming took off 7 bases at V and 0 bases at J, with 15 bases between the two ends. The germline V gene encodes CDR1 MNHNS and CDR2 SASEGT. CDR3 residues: CASTLWTQLNTEAFF. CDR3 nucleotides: TGTGCCAGCACCCTATGGACACAACTGAACACTGAAGCTTTCTTT.